One sample yielded the 23 T cell receptor beta chains listed below, sequenced in a study of T cell responses to AZD1222 COVID-19 vaccine. Using immunoSEQ multiplex PCR, the repertoire was profiled, and TCRdb retains in-frame clones only, with some absent. The table lists some 110,000 clones, roughly nine tenths of them singletons, with approximately 3.1% in the top ten. Sequences were derived from peripheral blood, sampled on day 0 of AZD1222 vaccination. The origin of the receptors is an adult in good health.

The chain links TRBV7-9 to TRBJ1-4; TRBD1 is a possible D gene (6 bases). Germline CDR1 SEHNR, CDR2 FQNEAQ (reference sequence). This CDR3 is 16 amino acids long. V lost 4 bases, J lost 5 bases, and 17 bases lay in between. The CDR3 nucleotides read TGTGCCAGCAGCTCCCCTAGATCAGGGGACAATGAAAAACTGTTTTTT. Encoded protein: CASSSPRSGDNEKLFF. Looking up the rest from reference TRBV7-9 and TRBJ1-4 gives the full variable domain: DTGVSQNPRHKITKRGQNVTFRCDPISEHNRLYWYRQTLGQGPEFLTYFQNEAQLEKSRLLSDRFSAERPKGSFSTLEIQRTEQGDSAMYLCASSSPRSGDNEKLFFGSGTQLSVL.

This clone showed up just a few times. The genes are TRBV9 and TRBJ1-4; D perhaps matches TRBD1 (5 bases). Germline CDR1 SGDLS, CDR2 YYNGEE. This CDR3 has 15 residues. Deletions cut 4 bases from V and 5 bases from J, with 15 bases between. The CDR3, as DNA: TGTGCCAGCAGCCCACAGCAGGGAGGGAATGAAAAACTGTTTTTT. Protein: CASSPQQGGNEKLFF.

The chain joins TRBV5-1 to TRBJ2-1; weak D call: TRBD1 (5 bases). The CDR3 is 15 residues long. Germline CDR1 SGHRS, CDR2 YFSETQ. V lost 2 bases and J lost 0, with 9 bases in between. The CDR3 DNA is TGCGCCAGCAGCTTCGACGGACACTCCTACAATGAGCAGTTCTTC. Its translation is CASSFDGHSYNEQFF.

This clone was detected only once. This chain connects TRBV24-1 to TRBJ1-5, with D unclear. This CDR3 has 14 amino acids. Germline V lookup: CDR1 KGHDR, CDR2 SFDVKD. The V end was cut by 0 bases, the J end by 7 bases, with 9 bases between. CDR3 DNA sequence: TGTGCCACCAGTGATTTGGGGGAGGACCAGCCCCAGCATTTT. This codes for CATSDLGEDQPQHF.

This chain uses TRBV21-1 with TRBJ1-6. TRBV21-1 is deemed a pseudogene. This CDR3 is 15 amino acids long. The CDR3 reads CARLRGYRVNSPLHF. Written as DNA, the CDR3 is TGTGCGAGATTGAGGGGTTACCGGGTGAATTCACCCCTCCACTTT.

This sequence joins TRBV5-1 and TRBJ2-3; D might be TRBD1 (6 bases). The germline V gene has CDR1 SGHRS and CDR2 YFSETQ. V was cut by 1 base and J by 0 bases, with 15 bases left in between. The CDR3 runs to 17 residues. This CDR3 reads CASSLLGTSASTDTQYF. Here the CDR3 DNA reads TGCGCCAGCAGCTTGCTTGGGACAAGCGCTAGCACAGATACGCAGTATTTT.

The chain is built from TRBV7-2 and TRBJ2-2; D is perhaps TRBD2 (6 bases). Trimming shortened V by 0 bases and J by 0 bases, and 14 bases separated the two germline ends. The CDR3 totals 18 residues. Germline values: CDR1 SGHTA, CDR2 FQGNSA. DNA for the CDR3: TGTGCCAGCAGCTTAGCGGGAGGCAGCATTTCGAACACCGGGGAGCTGTTTTTT. Amino acids: CASSLAGGSISNTGELFF.

The chain combines TRBV28 with TRBJ2-7; 12 nucleotides line up with TRBD1. The germline V gene has CDR1 MDHEN and CDR2 SYDVKM. The CDR3 is made up of 15 amino acids. V was clipped by 4 bases and J by 5 bases; unmatched bases: 6. The CDR3 loop is CASSSRDRGQNEQYF. Written as DNA, the CDR3 is TGTGCCAGCAGTTCCCGGGACAGGGGGCAAAACGAGCAGTACTTC.

The genes are TRBV7-8 and TRBJ1-1; D might be TRBD1 (6 bases). Trimming shortened V by 3 bases and J by 11 bases, and 22 bases separated the two germline ends. The CDR3 runs to 15 residues. CDR1 is SGHVS and CDR2 is FQNEAQ in the germline V gene. The CDR3 region is CASSFPWTGPRGAFF. The CDR3 DNA reads as TGTGCCAGCAGCTTTCCCTGGACGGGGCCGAGGGGGGCTTTCTTT.

Written as DNA, the CDR3 is TGCGCCAGCAGCCTAAGGGCCCTAACAGATACGCAGTATTTT. Its translation: CASSLRALTDTQYF. The chain combines TRBV5-1 with TRBJ2-3; no clear D. V dropped 4 bases and J dropped 3 bases, with 12 bases sitting between them. The germline V gene has CDR1 SGHRS and CDR2 YFSETQ. This CDR3 comprises 14 residues.

J is TRBJ1-5 and V is TRBV6-5; 8 bases map to TRBD1. The ends lost 6 bases at V and 5 bases at J; junction bases unmatched: 9. The CDR3 is 15 residues long. CDR1 is MNHEY and CDR2 is SVGAGI in the germline V gene. The CDR3 spells CASSPTGDKDQPQHF. CDR3 coding DNA: TGTGCCAGCAGCCCGACAGGGGACAAGGATCAGCCCCAGCATTTT.

The rearrangement joins TRBV5-6 to TRBJ1-5, with 8 bases matching TRBD1. The CDR3 is 15 amino acids. V shed 4 bases and J 6 bases; nucleotides not matched to a gene: 9. Germline V gene data show CDR1 as SGHDT and CDR2 as YYEEEE. This CDR3 is CASSTRQGWTQPQHF. Written as DNA, the CDR3 is TGTGCCAGCAGCACCAGACAGGGGTGGACTCAGCCCCAGCATTTT.

The chain combines TRBV7-3 with TRBJ1-2; D call uncertain. CDR3 length: 13 amino acids. The ends were cut back, 5 bases at V and 2 bases at J, with 9 bases in the middle. Germline lookup yields CDR1 SGHTA and CDR2 FQGTGA. The CDR3 here is CASSPNANYGYTF. CDR3 coding DNA: TGTGCCAGCAGCCCCAACGCCAACTATGGCTACACCTTC. The whole variable domain, remainder taken from reference TRBV7-3 and TRBJ1-2, is GAGVSQTPSNKVTEKGKYVELRCDPISGHTALYWYRQSLGQGPEFLIYFQGTGAADDSGLPNDRFFAVRPEGSVSTLKIQRTERGDSAVYLCASSPNANYGYTFGSGTRLTVV.

The J gene is TRBJ2-7, the V gene TRBV5-1; tentatively, D is TRBD2 (6 bases). Germline V gene data show CDR1 as SGHRS and CDR2 as YFSETQ. The V end was cut by 3 bases, the J end by 0 bases, with 13 bases between. This CDR3 is 15 amino acids long. CDR3 coding DNA: TGCGCCAGCAGCTCGGATAGCGGACGCTCCTACGAGCAGTACTTC. It specifies CASSSDSGRSYEQYF.

Written as DNA, the CDR3 is TGCGCCAGCAGCCTCCTGGGGCGTAACTATGGCTACACCTTC. Translated, it gives CASSLLGRNYGYTF. The V and J genes are TRBV4-1 and TRBJ1-2; D is perhaps TRBD1 (5 bases). The V gene's germline CDR1 is MGHRA and CDR2 YSYEKL. V dropped 4 bases and J dropped 1 base, with 10 bases sitting between them. This CDR3 contains 14 residues.

This clone was observed a single time. The chain uses TRBV10-3 and TRBJ1-2, with D maybe TRBD1 (5 bases). This CDR3 has 13 residues. Germline CDR1 and CDR2: ENHRY and SYGVKD. The V end was cut by 4 bases, the J end by 4 bases, with 10 bases between. The CDR3 protein is CAISGDGAYGYTF. As DNA, the CDR3 is TGTGCCATCAGTGGGGACGGCGCCTATGGCTACACCTTC.

V and J are TRBV5-6 and TRBJ2-7, with no clear D. The CDR3 consists of 13 residues. Trimming stripped 3 bases from V and 3 bases from J, with 10 bases between. Per germline, CDR1 SGHDT and CDR2 YYEEEE. Written as DNA, the CDR3 is TGTGCCAGCAGCTCAACACATCGCTACGAGCAGTACTTC. Translation gives CASSSTHRYEQYF. The full variable domain, rest sourced from reference TRBV5-6 and TRBJ2-7, is DAGVTQSPTHLIKTRGQQVTLRCSPKSGHDTVSWYQQALGQGPQFIFQYYEEEERQRGNFPDRFSGHQFPNYSSELNVNALLLGDSALYLCASSSTHRYEQYFGPGTRLTVT.

The rearrangement links TRBV29-1 to TRBJ2-3; 7 bases fit TRBD1. The ends lost 7 bases at V and 0 bases at J; junction bases unmatched: 1. CDR1 is SQVTM, CDR2 ANQGSEA, per germline. The CDR3 is 12 residues long. The CDR3 DNA reads TGCAGCGGGGGACAGAGCACAGATACGCAGTATTTT. Protein sequence: CSGGQSTDTQYF.

The chain is built from TRBV5-5 and TRBJ2-3, with TRBD2 as a possible D gene (6 bases). Trimming shortened V by 1 base and J by 0 bases, and 12 bases separated the two germline ends. Germline V gene data show CDR1 as SGHKS and CDR2 as YYEKEE (reference sequence). The CDR3 contains 16 residues. The CDR3 DNA reads TGTGCCAGCAGCTTGCTGGGGGGATTCAGCACAGATACGCAGTATTTT. Translated: CASSLLGGFSTDTQYF. The variable domain in full, with the rest retrieved from reference TRBV5-5 and TRBJ2-3, is DAGVTQSPTHLIKTRGQQVTLRCSPISGHKSVSWYQQVLGQGPQFIFQYYEKEERGRGNFPDRFSARQFPNYSSELNVNALLLGDSALYLCASSLLGGFSTDTQYFGPGTRLTVL.

The chain links TRBV19 to TRBJ2-2, with D perhaps matching TRBD1 (6 bases). The CDR3 spans 16 residues. CDR1 LNHDA and CDR2 SQIVND come from the germline V gene (reference sequence). The V end lost 7 bases, the J end lost 0 bases, and 15 bases lay between the germline ends. CDR3 nucleotides: TGTGCCAGTACCCCAGGGGCATGGTCGAACACCGGGGAGCTGTTTTTT. Protein: CASTPGAWSNTGELFF.

This sequence joins TRBV7-8 and TRBJ1-1; D perhaps matches TRBD1 (5 bases). V was clipped by 4 bases and J by 1 base, with 13 bases between them. CDR1 and CDR2 (germline): SGHVS, FQNEAQ. This CDR3 has 15 residues. The chain's CDR3 is CASSSTGTANTEAFF. CDR3 coding DNA: TGTGCCAGCAGCTCCACCGGGACCGCGAACACTGAAGCTTTCTTT.

This chain links TRBV5-1 with TRBJ1-1; TRBD1 is a possible D gene (5 bases). V was shortened by 5 bases and J by 4 bases, with 18 bases between the two germline ends. This CDR3 region has 15 residues. Germline V gives CDR1 SGHRS, CDR2 YFSETQ. The CDR3 coding sequence is TGCGCCAGCAGGTTAGCCGGGACTACTACCACTGAAGCTTTCTTT. Amino acids: CASRLAGTTTTEAFF.

As concerns this clone: One end of the junction does not line up with germline, which may come from a read error. The chain employs TRBV10-3 and TRBJ1-2, with 7 bases that match TRBD1. The CDR3 is 14 amino acids. Germline V CDR1 and CDR2: ENHRY, SYGVKD. The CDR3 DNA is TGTGCCATCGGTGATTTGACAGGGAACTATGGCTACACCTTC. Encoded protein: CAIGDLTGNYGYTF.